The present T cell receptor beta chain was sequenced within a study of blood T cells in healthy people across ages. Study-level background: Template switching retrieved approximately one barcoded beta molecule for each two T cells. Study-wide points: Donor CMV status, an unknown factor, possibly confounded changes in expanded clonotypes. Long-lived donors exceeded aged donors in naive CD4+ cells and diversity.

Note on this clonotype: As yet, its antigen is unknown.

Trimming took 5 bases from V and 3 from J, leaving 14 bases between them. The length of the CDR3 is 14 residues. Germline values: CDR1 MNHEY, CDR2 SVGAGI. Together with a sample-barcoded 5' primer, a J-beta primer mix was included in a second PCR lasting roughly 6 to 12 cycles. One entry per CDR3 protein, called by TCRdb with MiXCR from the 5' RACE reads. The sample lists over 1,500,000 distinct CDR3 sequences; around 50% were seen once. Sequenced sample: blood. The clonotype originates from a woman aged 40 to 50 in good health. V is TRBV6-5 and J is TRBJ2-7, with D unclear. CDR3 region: CASSPHGVHYEQYF. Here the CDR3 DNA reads TGTGCCAGCAGTCCTCACGGAGTTCACTACGAGCAGTACTTC.